The 24 T cell receptor beta chains listed next were all sequenced from one sample in a study of radiation and T cells in renal cell carcinoma. Described time point: baseline pretreatment blood. This sample's treatment: 15 Gy SBRT to primary tumor, nephrectomy 4 weeks later. Sequenced by immunoSEQ multiplex PCR; TCRdb stores in-frame clones only, minus some. The table records 150,000 or so clones, less than 90% of them present only once. The material sequenced was blood, taken from a patient whose treatment included radiotherapy and nephrectomy. All receptors derive from an older woman with renal cell carcinoma.

The chain uses TRBV5-1 and TRBJ1-4; 7 nucleotides align to TRBD1. This CDR3 contains 16 residues. Germline lookup yields CDR1 SGHRS and CDR2 YFSETQ. J was trimmed by 4 bases and V by 0 bases; bases with no gene match: 6. This CDR3 is CASSLDAGTVNEKLFF. In nucleotides, the CDR3 is TGCGCCAGCAGCTTGGACGCCGGGACAGTTAATGAAAAACTGTTTTTT.

The chain has TRBV18 and TRBJ2-5, with TRBD1 matching 8 bases. Germline V CDR1 and CDR2: KGHSH, LQKENI. With 0 bases clipped from V and 4 bases from J, the junction kept 7 bases outside the gene matches. The CDR3 runs to 16 residues. The DNA of the CDR3 is TGTGCCAGCTCACCACCACGGACAGGGTCCGGAGAGACCCAGTACTTC. This encodes CASSPPRTGSGETQYF.

V gene TRBV5-1 combines with J gene TRBJ1-3, with 7 bases lining up with TRBD1. From germline, CDR1 is SGHRS and CDR2 YFSETQ. The ends lost 3 bases at V and 2 bases at J; junction bases unmatched: 5. The CDR3 runs to 15 residues. The CDR3 loop is CASSSRGVAGNTIYF. CDR3 bases: TGCGCCAGCAGCTCCAGGGGGGTAGCTGGAAACACCATATATTTT.

The chain joins TRBV7-9 to TRBJ2-2, with D possibly being TRBD2 (5 bases). V was clipped by 4 bases and J by 2 bases, with 17 bases between them. Germline lookup yields CDR1 SEHNR and CDR2 FQNEAQ (reference sequence). This CDR3 comprises 17 residues. The CDR3 region is CASSSHSSLGNTGELFF. The CDR3 DNA follows: TGTGCCAGCAGCTCGCATTCTAGCCTAGGAAACACCGGGGAGCTGTTTTTT.

V is TRBV30 and J is TRBJ1-2; tentatively, D is TRBD1 (5 bases). With 1 base removed from V and 4 bases from J, the gap between germline ends came to 16 bases. Germline loops: CDR1 GTSNPN, CDR2 SVGIG (reference sequence). This CDR3 comprises 15 residues. The chain's CDR3 is CAWSGLTVGSYGYTF. The CDR3 region has the DNA TGTGCCTGGAGTGGCCTGACAGTCGGTAGCTATGGCTACACCTTC.

The CDR3: CATSRGDRGPGNTIYF. In DNA form, the CDR3 reads TGTGCCACCAGCAGGGGGGACAGGGGGCCTGGAAACACCATATATTTT. V usage is TRBV15 and J usage is TRBJ1-3; 12 positions match TRBD1. Germline-derived CDR1 and CDR2 are LNHNV and YYDKDF (reference sequence). The ends lost 3 bases at V and 2 bases at J; junction bases unmatched: 2. CDR3 length equals 16 residues.

The chain couples TRBV28 to TRBJ1-1; D perhaps matches TRBD1 (6 bases). Trimming cost V 5 bases and J 2 bases, with 12 bases left between them. The CDR3 runs to 14 residues. The germline V gene has CDR1 MDHEN and CDR2 SYDVKM. CDR3 sequence: CASSPDRFNTEAFF. As DNA, the CDR3 is TGTGCCAGCAGTCCCGACAGGTTTAACACTGAAGCTTTCTTT.

J is TRBJ2-3 and V is TRBV11-2; 14 bases align to TRBD2. Germline V lookup: CDR1 SGHAT, CDR2 FQNNGV. The CDR3 loop spans 16 amino acids. V lost 6 bases to trimming and J lost 3 bases; unmatched junction nucleotides: 5. This chain's CDR3 is CASSSGLAGGTDTQYF. The DNA of the CDR3 is TGTGCCAGCAGTTCCGGACTAGCGGGGGGAACAGATACGCAGTATTTT.

This chain's CDR3 is CASSLLRGPLKETQYF. CDR3 in DNA: TGTGCCAGCAGCTTGCTACGGGGGCCCTTAAAAGAGACCCAGTACTTC. The chain combines TRBV5-6 with TRBJ2-5; D possibly matches TRBD1 or TRBD2 (6 bases each). This CDR3 is built from 16 residues. The V end was cut by 1 base, the J end by 3 bases, with 16 bases between. Looked up from germline, CDR1 is SGHDT and CDR2 is YYEEEE.

This clone was detected once. The gene calls are TRBV6-6 and TRBJ2-7; 8 bases agree with TRBD2. Per germline, CDR1 MNHNY and CDR2 SVGAGI (reference sequence). J lost 5 bases, V lost 3 bases, and 9 bases had no gene match. This CDR3 region has 15 residues. CDR3: CASSYTAGGGDEQYF. The CDR3 nucleotides read TGTGCCAGCAGTTATACTGCGGGGGGCGGCGACGAGCAGTACTTC.

This clone was recorded once. The rearrangement links TRBV6-5 to TRBJ2-7; D remains ambiguous. Germline V gene data show CDR1 as MNHEY and CDR2 as SVGAGI. The CDR3 runs to 11 residues. Trimming took 5 bases from V and 3 from J, leaving 5 bases between them. This CDR3 reads CASSHDYEQYF. For the CDR3, the DNA is TGTGCCAGCAGTCACGACTACGAGCAGTACTTC.

The rearrangement uses TRBV15 and TRBJ1-3; 7 bases align to TRBD1. The CDR3 totals 15 residues. Germline values: CDR1 LNHNV, CDR2 YYDKDF (reference sequence). V lost 4 bases and J lost 8; bases outside the gene matches: 11. In DNA form, the CDR3 reads TGTGCCACCAGCATTGGGGACAGAGAAAAGGACACCATATATTTT. Translation: CATSIGDREKDTIYF.

This chain links TRBV5-1 with TRBJ1-1, with D hard to call. The germline V and J ends were trimmed by 0 bases and 0 bases, with 6 bases remaining between them. In germline, CDR1 is SGHRS, CDR2 YFSETQ. The CDR3 has 14 residues. Here the CDR3 DNA reads TGCGCCAGCAGCTTGGAGGGTCTGAACACTGAAGCTTTCTTT. The encoded protein is CASSLEGLNTEAFF.

This clone has a single count. V is TRBV2 and J is TRBJ2-7; possible D gene TRBD2, 5 bases. Per germline, CDR1 SNHLY and CDR2 FYNNEI. The CDR3 sequence is 12 residues long. Deletions cut 6 bases from V and 4 bases from J, with 10 bases between. In DNA form, the CDR3 reads TGTGCCAGCAGAAGGACTTCTTACGAGCAGTACTTC. Translating it yields CASRRTSYEQYF.

This chain links TRBV7-2 with TRBJ2-7; TRBD1 might be the D (5 bases). The V end was cut by 3 bases, the J end by 2 bases, with 8 bases between. CDR3 size: 13 residues. The V gene's germline CDR1 is SGHTA and CDR2 FQGNSA. The CDR3 protein is CASSFRQTYEQYF. The CDR3 bases are TGTGCCAGCAGCTTTCGACAGACCTACGAGCAGTACTTC. Full variable domain (rest looked up from reference TRBV7-2 and TRBJ2-7): GAGVSQSPSNKVTEKGKDVELRCDPISGHTALYWYRQSLGQGLEFLIYFQGNSAPDKSGLPSDRFSAERTGGSVSTLTIQRTQQEDSAVYLCASSFRQTYEQYFGPGTRLTVT.

This chain links TRBV10-3 with TRBJ2-1, with TRBD2 matching over 14 bases. The CDR3 loop spans 14 amino acids. Germline lookup yields CDR1 ENHRY and CDR2 SYGVKD. The trim removed 7 bases at V and 7 bases at J, leaving 3 bases unmatched. In DNA form, the CDR3 reads TGTGCCATCATGACTAGCGGGGGGGCAAATGAGCAGTTCTTC. Protein: CAIMTSGGANEQFF.

This clone was seen once. The chain is built from TRBV9 and TRBJ2-1, with 8 bases fitting TRBD2. Germline-derived CDR1 and CDR2 are SGDLS and YYNGEE. The CDR3 consists of 14 residues. The trim removed 2 bases at V and 6 bases at J, leaving 4 bases unmatched. CDR3: CASSVSRGGNEQFF. The CDR3, as DNA: TGTGCCAGCAGCGTCTCACGGGGGGGCAATGAGCAGTTCTTC.

The V and J genes are TRBV19 and TRBJ2-3; no clear D gene. The CDR3 is made up of 15 amino acids. Germline V gene data show CDR1 as LNHDA and CDR2 as SQIVND (reference sequence). Trimming shortened V by 1 base and J by 0 bases, and 8 bases separated the two germline ends. The CDR3 nucleotides are TGTGCCAGTAGTATAGGGTCAACTAGCACAGATACGCAGTATTTT. Translation: CASSIGSTSTDTQYF.

This sequence joins TRBV9 and TRBJ2-3; TRBD2 matches 10 bases. V was pared by 4 bases and J by 5 bases, with 10 bases of the junction left unmatched. Germline V gene lookup returns CDR1 SGDLS and CDR2 YYNGEE. The length of the CDR3 is 16 residues. The CDR3, as DNA: TGTGCCAGCAGCCAAGCCCTAGCGGGGGATAAAGATACGCAGTATTTT. As protein: CASSQALAGDKDTQYF.

The chain combines TRBV19 with TRBJ1-2, with TRBD1 matching over 7 bases. V lost 6 bases to trimming and J lost 1 base; unmatched junction nucleotides: 8. Germline V gene data show CDR1 as LNHDA and CDR2 as SQIVND (reference sequence). The CDR3 runs to 15 residues. In DNA form, the CDR3 reads TGTGCCAGTAGCCCGCAGGGGGGGAGTAACTATGGCTACACCTTC. It encodes CASSPQGGSNYGYTF.

The count of this clone is one. The chain uses TRBV7-2 and TRBJ2-6; either TRBD1 or TRBD2 may fit D (6 bases each). This CDR3 is 16 amino acids long. Germline loops: CDR1 SGHTA, CDR2 FQGNSA. V was pared by 10 bases and J by 0 bases, with 16 bases between. The CDR3 is CAIRGRGGSGANVLTF. Here the CDR3 DNA reads TGTGCCATCCGGGGCAGGGGAGGCTCTGGGGCCAACGTCCTGACTTTC. Together with reference TRBV7-2 and TRBJ2-6, the CDR3 gives the full variable domain: GAGVSQSPSNKVTEKGKDVELRCDPISGHTALYWYRQSLGQGLEFLIYFQGNSAPDKSGLPSDRFSAERTGGSVSTLTIQRTQQEDSAVYLCAIRGRGGSGANVLTFGAGSRLTVL.

The chain carries TRBV9 and TRBJ1-1, with D uncertain. CDR1 is SGDLS, CDR2 YYNGEE, per germline. The CDR3 loop spans 11 amino acids. V lost 7 bases to trimming and J lost 2 bases, with 6 bases between them. CDR3 amino acids: CASGGNTEAFF. DNA for the CDR3: TGTGCCAGCGGAGGAAACACTGAAGCTTTCTTT. Combining the CDR3 with reference TRBV9 and TRBJ1-1 gives the whole variable domain DSGVTQTPKHLITATGQRVTLRCSPRSGDLSVYWYQQSLDQGLQFLIQYYNGEERAKGNILERFSAQQFPDLHSELNLSSLELGDSALYFCASGGNTEAFFGQGTRLTVV.

The chain joins TRBV5-6 to TRBJ1-1; TRBD1 matches 7 bases. This CDR3 spans 17 amino acids. The junction had 10 bases not matched to a gene; V was cut back by 2 bases and J by 0 bases. Germline-derived CDR1 and CDR2 are SGHDT and YYEEEE. The CDR3 DNA is TGTGCCAGCAGCTTCTGGACAGGAACGTTAATGAACACTGAAGCTTTCTTT. Translated: CASSFWTGTLMNTEAFF.

The V and J genes are TRBV19 and TRBJ1-5, with TRBD1 as a possible D gene (6 bases). The CDR3 is 17 residues long. Deletions cut 6 bases from V and 0 bases from J, with 18 bases between. The germline V gene encodes CDR1 LNHDA and CDR2 SQIVND (reference sequence). The CDR3 coding sequence is TGTGCCAGTAGCCTAACCGGGACACCCTATAGCAATCAGCCCCAGCATTTT. Amino acid sequence: CASSLTGTPYSNQPQHF. Supplemented by reference TRBV19 and TRBJ1-5, the full variable domain reads DGGITQSPKYLFRKEGQNVTLSCEQNLNHDAMYWYRQDPGQGLRLIYYSQIVNDFQKGDIAEGYSVSREKKESFPLTVTSAQKNPTAFYLCASSLTGTPYSNQPQHFGDGTRLSIL.